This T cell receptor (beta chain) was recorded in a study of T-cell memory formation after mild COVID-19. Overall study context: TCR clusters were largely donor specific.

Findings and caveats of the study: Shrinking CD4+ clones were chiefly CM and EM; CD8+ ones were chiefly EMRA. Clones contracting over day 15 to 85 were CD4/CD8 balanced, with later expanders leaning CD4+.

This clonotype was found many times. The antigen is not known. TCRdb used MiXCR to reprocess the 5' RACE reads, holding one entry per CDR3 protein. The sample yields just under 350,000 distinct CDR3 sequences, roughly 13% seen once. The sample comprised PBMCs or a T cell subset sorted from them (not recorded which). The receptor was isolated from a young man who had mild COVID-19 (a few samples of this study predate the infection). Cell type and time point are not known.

CDR3 coding DNA: TGTGCCAGCAACGTGGGAGGGCTGGGTGAAAAACTGTTTTTT. It codes for CASNVGGLGEKLFF. The rearrangement links TRBV12-3 or TRBV12-4 to TRBJ1-4; D not resolved. Trimming shortened V by 7 bases and J by 7 bases, and 16 bases separated the two germline ends. The CDR3 loop spans 14 amino acids.